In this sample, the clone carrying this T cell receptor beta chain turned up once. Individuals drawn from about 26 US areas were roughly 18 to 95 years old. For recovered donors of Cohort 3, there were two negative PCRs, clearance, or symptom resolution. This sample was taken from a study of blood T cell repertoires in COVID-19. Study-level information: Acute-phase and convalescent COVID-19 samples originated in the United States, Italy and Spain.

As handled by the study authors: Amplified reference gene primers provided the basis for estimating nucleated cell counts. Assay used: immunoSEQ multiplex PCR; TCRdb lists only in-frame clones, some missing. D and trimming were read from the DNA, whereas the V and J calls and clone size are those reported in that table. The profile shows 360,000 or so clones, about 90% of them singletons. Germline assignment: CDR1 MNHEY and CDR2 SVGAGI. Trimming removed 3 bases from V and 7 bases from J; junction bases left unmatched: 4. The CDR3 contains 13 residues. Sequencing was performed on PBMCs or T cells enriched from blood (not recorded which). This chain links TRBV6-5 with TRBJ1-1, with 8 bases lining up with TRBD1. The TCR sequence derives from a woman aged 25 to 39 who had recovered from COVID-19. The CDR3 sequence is CASSYSGTGEAFF. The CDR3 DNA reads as TGTGCCAGCAGTTATAGTGGGACAGGTGAAGCTTTCTTT.